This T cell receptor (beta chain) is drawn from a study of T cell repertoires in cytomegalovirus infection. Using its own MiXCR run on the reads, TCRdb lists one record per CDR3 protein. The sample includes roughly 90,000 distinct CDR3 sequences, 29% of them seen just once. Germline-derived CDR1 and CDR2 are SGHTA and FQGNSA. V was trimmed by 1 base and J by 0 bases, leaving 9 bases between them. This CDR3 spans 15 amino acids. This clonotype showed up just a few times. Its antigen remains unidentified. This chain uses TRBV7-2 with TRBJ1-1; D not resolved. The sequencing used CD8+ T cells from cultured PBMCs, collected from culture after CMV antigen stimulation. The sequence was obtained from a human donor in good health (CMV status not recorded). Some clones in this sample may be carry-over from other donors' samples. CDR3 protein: CASSLGPGLNTEAFF. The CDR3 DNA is TGTGCCAGCAGCTTAGGCCCGGGTTTGAACACTGAAGCTTTCTTT.